What follows is one T cell receptor beta chain and its context. Its specificity is unknown. Collection occurred without any documented infections or immune events in donors. This entry belongs to a study of identifying expanded T cells in peripheral blood. Study-wide points: Roughly two-week clone count variance significantly increased as total template count grew. Technical replicates showed roughly 1.2 changed clones; about two weeks approximately 16; four weeks 19.

Here immunoSEQ multiplex PCR was the method, and the copy in TCRdb shows in-frame clones only, minus some. The table records under 150,000 clones, around nine tenths of them present only once. The source is a person between 18 and 75 years old in good health. Sequenced sample: blood.

CDR3 nucleotide sequence: TGCGCCAGCAGCCAGGGGCAGGGTACAGATACGCAGTATTTT. It specifies CASSQGQGTDTQYF. This sequence joins TRBV5-1 and TRBJ2-3; a possible D gene is TRBD1 (6 bases). V was shortened by 4 bases and J by 3 bases, with 12 bases between the two germline ends. This CDR3 is built from 14 residues. The germline CDR1 and CDR2 sequences are SGHRS and YFSETQ.